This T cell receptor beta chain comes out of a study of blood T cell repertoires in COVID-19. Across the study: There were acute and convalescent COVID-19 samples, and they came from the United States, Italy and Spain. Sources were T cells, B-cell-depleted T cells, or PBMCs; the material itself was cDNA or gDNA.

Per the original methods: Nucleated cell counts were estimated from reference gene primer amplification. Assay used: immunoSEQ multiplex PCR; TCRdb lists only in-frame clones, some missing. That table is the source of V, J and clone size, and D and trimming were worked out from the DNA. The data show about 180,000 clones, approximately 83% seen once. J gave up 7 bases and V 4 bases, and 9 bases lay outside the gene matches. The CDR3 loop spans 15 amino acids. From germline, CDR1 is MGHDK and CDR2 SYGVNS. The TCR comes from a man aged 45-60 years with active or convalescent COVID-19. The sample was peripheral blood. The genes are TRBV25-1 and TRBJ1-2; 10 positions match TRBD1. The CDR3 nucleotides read TGTGCCAGCAGTGCCGACAGGGGGCCTAGTTTTGGCTACACCTTC. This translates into CASSADRGPSFGYTF.